Sequencing of this T cell receptor (beta chain) was carried out in a study of T-cell reconstitution after alpha-beta-depleted transplantation in children (dated by TCRdb to 2016 to 2017). Turning to the overall study: Using TCR repertoire profiling, the study followed T-cell immune reconstitution in a quantitative way in children after TCRalphabeta/CD19-depleted allogeneic hematopoietic cell transplantation. Paper-wide results and their limitations: In some patients, the high TCRbeta diversity seen at day 60 was put down to recipient T cells and intrathymic progenitors that had survived conditioning. Apparently early alphabetaT-cell count recovery about two months after transplant reportedly relied on only several hundred rapidly expanded clones derived from non-depleted graft cells. The frequencies of hyperexpanded clones fell over the following months, and after one year, T-cell counts and TCRbeta diversity were mostly attributed to newly produced T cells.

Library preparation employed PCR. The sequencer listed for this sample is Illumina HiSeq 2500. TCR library preparation used molecular barcoding, with unique molecular identifiers applied to normalize quantification of the TCRbeta repertoire. Through fastp at Q25 and MiXCR, TCRdb rebuilt clones from the public reads, retaining in-frame beta chains. Identical CDR3 protein sequences are pooled into one entry, listed with their most common genes and DNA. Counted in this sample were around 270,000 distinct CDR3 sequences; approximately 7.3% of them appeared once. Jointly, the top ten make up 9.1% of the sample. Taken from the germline V gene, the CDR1 and CDR2 loops are MDHEN and SYDVKM. Including the terminal cysteine and phenylalanine, the CDR3 comprises 19 residues. The CDR3 DNA has 57 bases and is translated from base 1. The germline V and J ends show losses of 0 bases and 2 bases respectively, and no gene match explains 14 bases of the junction.

This clonotype was counted between two and nine times. It lacks a known antigen. Per-base qualities were not stored, and no clone one base away is much larger. The treatment or condition label on this specimen signifies: allogeneic hematopoietic cell transplantation with graft depleted of TCRalphabeta T cells and CD19 B cells. The transplant recipients were children given TCRalphabeta/CD19-depleted allogeneic hematopoietic cell grafts. The rearrangement joined TRBV28 to TRBJ2-7, and 9 junction bases match TRBD2. The TCR was taken from a female patient aged 2 to 10 who had a stem cell transplant for Fanconi anemia, so the T cells may come from the graft donor. Material: peripheral blood, obtained 360 days after TCRalphabeta/CD19-depleted stem cell transplant. The nucleotide sequence is TGTGCCAGCAGTTTATGGGGGGCTAGCGGGGCGCCCCTCCCCTACGAGCAGTACTTC. It encodes CASSLWGASGAPLPYEQYF.